Shown below are 2 T cell receptor beta chains from a single sample sequenced in a study of OX40 agonist ivuxolimab in advanced cancers. Measured with immunoSEQ multiplex PCR; TCRdb has only the in-frame clones, and not every one. The repertoire holds about 130,000 clones, with 85% to 95% as singletons. The sequencing here drew on CD4+ or CD8+ T cells sorted from blood, taken in a trial of the OX40 agonist ivuxolimab. The source is an adult with an advanced solid tumor such as melanoma, head and neck, liver or kidney cancer.

The chain is built from TRBV9 and TRBJ2-1, with TRBD2 matching over 14 bases. The J segment lost 7 bases and the V segment lost 3 bases, leaving 6 bases of the junction unmatched. The germline gives CDR1 SGDLS, CDR2 YYNGEE. This CDR3 is 16 amino acids long. The DNA for the CDR3 is TGTGCCAGCAGCGCCCAGACTAGCGGGAGGGCGAATGAGCAGTTCTTC. Amino acids: CASSAQTSGRANEQFF.

The chain couples TRBV5-1 to TRBJ2-1, with TRBD1 matching over 8 bases. V was pared by 1 base and J by 2 bases, with 8 bases of the junction left unmatched. Germline lookup yields CDR1 SGHRS and CDR2 YFSETQ. This CDR3 spans 17 amino acids. CDR3 sequence: CASSLTTGQAPYNEQFF. The CDR3 DNA sequence: TGCGCCAGCAGCTTGACGACGGGACAGGCCCCCTACAATGAGCAGTTCTTC.